These 31 T cell receptor beta chains were all obtained from the same sample, sequenced in a study of neurological immune-mediated disorders (dated by TCRdb to between 2018 and 2021). Libraries came from 5' RACE. Sequencing was performed on an Illumina HiSeq 2500. TCRdb reworked the public reads: Q25 trimming with fastp, MiXCR clone assembly, productive beta chains retained. All rows with the same CDR3 protein become a single entry with the most common DNA and genes. In all, the sample holds about 41,000 distinct CDR3 sequences, and roughly 15% of those were seen once. The ten largest clonotypes hold around 3.3% of the sample. The sequencing sample was made of CD4+ T cells from blood. These receptors came from a woman in her sixties or seventies with HTLV-1-associated myelopathy (HAM/TSP).

In its sample, this clonotype was seen many times. The V call is TRBV20-1, the J call TRBJ2-1; 13 nucleotides line up with TRBD2. Germline CDR1 and CDR2: DFQATT and SNEGSKA (reference sequence). This CDR3 has 15 amino acids. J gave up 7 bases and V 6 bases, and 9 bases lay outside the gene matches. The CDR3 spells CSATWTSGGRNEQFF. For the CDR3, the DNA is TGCAGTGCCACGTGGACTAGCGGGGGCAGGAATGAGCAGTTCTTC.

This clonotype was seen at least ten times. V usage is TRBV20-1 and J usage is TRBJ2-1; TRBD1 agrees at 10 bases. The CDR3 consists of 13 residues. The ends lost 5 bases at V and 7 bases at J; junction bases unmatched: 5. Germline lookup yields CDR1 DFQATT and CDR2 SNEGSKA (reference sequence). DNA of the CDR3: TGCAGTGCTCAGACAGGGGGCGGGAATGAGCAGTTCTTC. Its protein product is CSAQTGGGNEQFF.

This clonotype was found many times. This rearrangement joins TRBV5-1 to TRBJ2-5; 9 bases map to TRBD2. V gave up 5 bases and J gave up 1 base; unmatched junction bases: 15. The CDR3 loop spans 18 amino acids. Germline lookup yields CDR1 SGHRS and CDR2 YFSETQ. This CDR3 is CASRKRGALLWGQETQYF. DNA for the CDR3: TGCGCCAGCAGGAAGCGGGGGGCTCTACTCTGGGGCCAAGAGACCCAGTACTTC.

Points on this clonotype: Germline and junction disagree at one end, which may indicate a read error. This chain uses TRBV13 with TRBJ2-3; 9 bases align to TRBD2. Germline CDR1 and CDR2: PRHDT and FYEKMQ (reference sequence). The CDR3 contains 17 residues. The CDR3 nucleotides read TGTGCCAGTAGCTTAGTCGGCCTAGCGGGGAACACAGATACGCAGTATTTT. Encoded protein: CASSLVGLAGNTDTQYF.

At least ten counts were recorded for this clonotype. The chain recombines TRBV11-2 with TRBJ1-1; no clear D. Trimming left V 4 bases short and J 4 bases short, with 13 bases between. Germline assignment: CDR1 SGHAT and CDR2 FQNNGV. This CDR3 spans 14 amino acids. The CDR3: CASSYVPMGTEAFF. The DNA for the CDR3 is TGTGCCAGCAGCTACGTCCCCATGGGCACTGAAGCTTTCTTT.

Remarks on this clonotype: A much more abundant neighbour one base away suggests this may be a read error. CDR3 coding DNA: TGCGCCAGCAGTTTGGTGGTGAAGGGGGCAGGAGATACGCAGTATTTT. Translation: CASSLVVKGAGDTQYF. This rearrangement joins TRBV5-1 to TRBJ2-3; 7 bases line up with TRBD1. There are 16 residues in the CDR3. CDR1 and CDR2 from the germline V gene are SGHRS and YFSETQ.

This clonotype was counted ten times or more. J is TRBJ2-3 and V is TRBV5-1; 8 nucleotides align to TRBD2. Germline V gene sequence: CDR1 SGHRS, CDR2 YFSETQ. Unmatched junction bases numbered 11, after V lost 5 bases and J lost 6 bases. This CDR3 is 15 amino acids long. CDR3 region: CASSDISGGLDTQYF. CDR3 nucleotides: TGCGCCAGCAGTGACATCTCGGGGGGGCTTGATACGCAGTATTTT.

This clonotype was counted ten times or more. This chain links TRBV9 with TRBJ2-2; 7 nucleotides line up with TRBD2. Germline values: CDR1 SGDLS, CDR2 YYNGEE. V lost 4 bases, J lost 6 bases, and 9 bases stayed unmatched. The CDR3 consists of 15 residues. The CDR3 sequence is CASSSTGRGAGELFF. CDR3 nucleotide sequence: TGTGCCAGCAGCTCAACGGGGAGGGGAGCCGGGGAGCTGTTTTTT.

This clonotype was counted many times. The chain uses TRBV2 and TRBJ1-5, with D uncertain. Germline CDR1 SNHLY, CDR2 FYNNEI. There are 12 residues in the CDR3. Deletions cut 5 bases from V and 1 base from J, with 3 bases between. The CDR3 DNA is TGTGCCAGCAGTCCAAGCAATCAGCCCCAGCATTTT. It yields the protein CASSPSNQPQHF.

This clonotype has ten or more counts. The rearrangement uses TRBV6-1 and TRBJ2-1, with D perhaps given as TRBD1 or TRBD2 (5 bases each). The CDR3 has 19 amino acids. V shed 2 bases and J shed 5 bases, with 25 bases lying between them. Germline V CDR1 and CDR2: MNHNS, SASEGT. CDR3 coding DNA: TGTGCCAGCAGTGAAAGAGGGGAGCGCCCCAGGAGCGTAGACAATGAGCAGTTCTTC. Translating gives CASSERGERPRSVDNEQFF.

This clonotype was seen at least ten times. The chain carries TRBV3-1 and TRBJ2-7; 8 bases are shared with TRBD2. V dropped 4 bases and J dropped 2; count of bases not matched to a gene: 7. Germline V gene data show CDR1 as LGHDT and CDR2 as YNNKEL (reference sequence). This CDR3 is built from 15 residues. The CDR3 protein is CASSRGLGETYEQYF. The CDR3 bases are TGTGCCAGCAGCCGGGGACTAGGGGAGACCTACGAGCAGTACTTC.

This clonotype was counted at least ten times. The rearrangement joins TRBV12-3 or TRBV12-4 to TRBJ2-1; 10 bases match TRBD1. The CDR3 totals 15 residues. V lost 6 bases, J lost 7 bases, and 9 bases stayed unmatched. DNA for the CDR3: TGTGCCAGCAGAATCGACAGGGGGCTGTTAAATGAGCAGTTCTTC. As protein: CASRIDRGLLNEQFF.

This clonotype was counted at least ten times. This rearrangement joins TRBV5-1 to TRBJ2-1; the D gene is possibly TRBD1 (6 bases). This CDR3 has 15 amino acids. The V and J ends lost 4 bases and 0 bases respectively, with 11 bases between them. Looked up from germline, CDR1 is SGHRS and CDR2 is YFSETQ. In nucleotides, the CDR3 is TGCGCCAGCAGCCCCGGACAGAGCTCCTACAATGAGCAGTTCTTC. This gives the protein CASSPGQSSYNEQFF.

In its sample, this clonotype ranks as medium-sized. This chain joins TRBV20-1 and TRBJ2-7, with D possibly TRBD2 on 6 matching bases. Looked up from germline, CDR1 is DFQATT and CDR2 is SNEGSKA (reference sequence). This CDR3 region has 12 residues. The V end lost 5 bases, the J end lost 3 bases, and 11 bases lay between the germline ends. The CDR3 spells CSAGGLSYEQYF. CDR3 nucleotide sequence: TGCAGTGCTGGGGGACTGAGCTACGAGCAGTACTTC.

The J gene is TRBJ2-7, the V gene TRBV20-1; D possibly corresponds to TRBD1 (6 bases). Germline lookup yields CDR1 DFQATT and CDR2 SNEGSKA (reference sequence). The CDR3 is 12 residues long. The germline V and J ends were trimmed by 0 bases and 7 bases, with 10 bases remaining between them. The CDR3: CSARDQGTEQYF. CDR3 nucleotides: TGCAGTGCTAGAGATCAGGGGACAGAGCAGTACTTC.

This clonotype was seen repeatedly, ten times or more. The chain's CDR3 is CASSLRLAGGHNEQFF. In DNA, the CDR3 is TGCGCCAGCAGCTTACGACTAGCGGGGGGCCACAATGAGCAGTTCTTC. The chain links TRBV5-1 to TRBJ2-1, with TRBD2 identical over 13 bases. The CDR3 runs to 16 residues. The germline CDR1 and CDR2 sequences are SGHRS and YFSETQ. V was clipped by 2 bases and J by 5 bases; unmatched bases: 4. Filled out from reference TRBV5-1 and TRBJ2-1, the complete variable domain reads KAGVTQTPRYLIKTRGQQVTLSCSPISGHRSVSWYQQTPGQGLQFLFEYFSETQRNKGNFPGRFSGRQFSNSRSEMNVSTLELGDSALYLCASSLRLAGGHNEQFFGPGTRLTVL.

The sample holds many counts of this clonotype. This rearrangement joins TRBV5-1 to TRBJ2-1; no clear D. The CDR3 spans 15 residues. Germline V gene lookup returns CDR1 SGHRS and CDR2 YFSETQ. V lost 0 bases, J lost 9 bases, and 16 bases lay in between. The CDR3 DNA follows: TGCGCCAGCAGCTTGGTCGCAGAACTCAACAGTGAGCAGTTCTTC. Protein: CASSLVAELNSEQFF. Combining the CDR3 with reference TRBV5-1 and TRBJ2-1 gives the whole variable domain KAGVTQTPRYLIKTRGQQVTLSCSPISGHRSVSWYQQTPGQGLQFLFEYFSETQRNKGNFPGRFSGRQFSNSRSEMNVSTLELGDSALYLCASSLVAELNSEQFFGPGTRLTVL.

At least ten counts were recorded for this clonotype. The rearrangement joins TRBV7-2 to TRBJ2-7, with 9 bases matching TRBD1. The J segment lost 3 bases and the V segment lost 1 base, leaving 4 bases of the junction unmatched. CDR1 and CDR2 from the germline V gene are SGHTA and FQGNSA. CDR3 length: 15 residues. CDR3 coding DNA: TGTGCCAGCAGCTTAGGGACAGGGGTGAACTACGAGCAGTACTTC. Protein product: CASSLGTGVNYEQYF.

The genes are TRBV11-2 and TRBJ2-5, with D tentatively TRBD2 (5 bases). The CDR3 has 11 amino acids. Germline CDR1 SGHAT, CDR2 FQNNGV. Trimming took off 11 bases at V and 4 bases at J, with 11 bases between the two ends. Written as DNA, the CDR3 is TGTGCCTCCGGGGAGATAGAGACCCAGTACTTC. It encodes CASGEIETQYF.

The sample holds many counts of this clonotype. The V call is TRBV7-2, the J call TRBJ1-3, with D uncertain. The V gene's germline CDR1 is SGHTA and CDR2 FQGNSA. This CDR3 region has 14 residues. Trimming cost V 1 base and J 1 base, with 5 bases left between them. The CDR3 region has the DNA TGTGCCAGCAGCTTAGTCACTTCTGGAAACACCATATATTTT. This encodes CASSLVTSGNTIYF.

The sample holds many counts of this clonotype. This chain uses TRBV10-1 with TRBJ2-3; D uncertain. V was pared by 3 bases and J by 2 bases, with 9 bases between. Germline V lookup: CDR1 WNHNN, CDR2 SYGVQD (reference sequence). This CDR3 has 14 residues. The DNA for the CDR3 is TGCGCCAGCAGTGAAGCTGGCTCCACAGATACGCAGTATTTT. Translated: CASSEAGSTDTQYF.

This clonotype was counted ten times or more. V and J are TRBV19 and TRBJ1-2; D may be TRBD1 (5 bases). V was pared by 6 bases and J by 8 bases, with 19 bases between. The CDR3 contains 14 residues. The germline V gene has CDR1 LNHDA and CDR2 SQIVND (reference sequence). The CDR3 loop is CASSVPGPTWGYTF. DNA of the CDR3: TGTGCCAGTAGCGTACCGGGACCCACTTGGGGCTACACCTTC.

This clonotype appeared once. The CDR3 end shows no conserved phenylalanine or tryptophan, and so a read error is likely. The V call is TRBV9, the J call TRBJ2-1; no definite D call. Looked up from germline, CDR1 is SGDLS and CDR2 is YYNGEE. V lost 3 bases and J lost 3, with 16 bases in between. The CDR3 consists of 16 residues. Written as DNA, the CDR3 is TGTGCCAGCAGCGCCCCGTCCGGCCGGTACTACAATGAGCAGTTCCTC. As protein: CASSAPSGRYYNEQFL.

The table lists this clonotype with many counts. The V call is TRBV7-9, the J call TRBJ2-2; 7 bases map to TRBD1. Germline-derived CDR1 and CDR2 are SEHNR and FQNEAQ (reference sequence). Trimming cost V 4 bases and J 6 bases; bases outside gene matches: 5. The CDR3 is 14 residues long. CDR3 bases: TGTGCCAGCAGCTATGACAGGGTCCCCGGGGAGCTGTTTTTT. This gives the protein CASSYDRVPGELFF. The full variable domain, in which reference TRBV7-9 and TRBJ2-2 provide the parts outside the CDR3, is DTGVSQNPRHKITKRGQNVTFRCDPISEHNRLYWYRQTLGQGPEFLTYFQNEAQLEKSRLLSDRFSAERPKGSFSTLEIQRTEQGDSAMYLCASSYDRVPGELFFGEGSRLTVL.

This clonotype was recorded at least ten times. V usage is TRBV6-5 and J usage is TRBJ2-7; D uncertain. Germline CDR1 is MNHEY and CDR2 is SVGAGI. This CDR3 is built from 11 residues. V shed 7 bases and J shed 4 bases, with 8 bases lying between them. The CDR3 is CASKTQYEQYF. The CDR3 DNA is TGTGCCAGCAAGACTCAATACGAGCAGTACTTC.

In its sample, this clonotype was seen many times. The chain carries TRBV12-3 or TRBV12-4 and TRBJ2-3, with D uncertain. CDR3 size: 14 residues. V dropped 6 bases and J dropped 0 bases, with 10 bases sitting between them. The chain's CDR3 is CASSQDTSTDTQYF. CDR3 DNA sequence: TGTGCCAGCAGCCAAGATACTAGCACAGATACGCAGTATTTT.

The J gene is TRBJ1-1, the V gene TRBV10-3; no firm D call. Germline loops: CDR1 ENHRY, CDR2 SYGVKD. The CDR3 runs 12 residues. V lost 4 bases to trimming and J lost 11 bases, with 14 bases between them. The CDR3 DNA is TGTGCCATCAGTGCTCCGTCGGATAGGGCTTTCTTT. Translated: CAISAPSDRAFF.

This clonotype was seen at least ten times. This chain joins TRBV7-2 and TRBJ2-6; D call uncertain. In germline, CDR1 is SGHTA, CDR2 FQGNSA. V lost 2 bases to trimming and J lost 2 bases, with 10 bases between them. CDR3 size: 16 residues. The CDR3 loop is CASSLILGTGANVLTF. The CDR3 nucleotides are TGTGCCAGCAGCTTAATTTTGGGAACTGGGGCCAACGTCCTGACTTTC. Using reference TRBV7-2 and TRBJ2-6 for the parts outside the CDR3, the full variable domain is GAGVSQSPSNKVTEKGKDVELRCDPISGHTALYWYRQSLGQGLEFLIYFQGNSAPDKSGLPSDRFSAERTGGSVSTLTIQRTQQEDSAVYLCASSLILGTGANVLTFGAGSRLTVL.

This clonotype was picked up many times. V usage is TRBV5-1 and J usage is TRBJ2-1; the match to TRBD2 covers 8 bases. CDR1 is SGHRS, CDR2 YFSETQ, per germline. The CDR3 is 14 amino acids. Trimming took 2 bases from V and 12 from J; bases not matched to a gene: 10. The DNA for the CDR3 is TGCGCCAGCAGCTTCCGGTCGGGGGGGATGGCGCAGTTCTTC. Protein product: CASSFRSGGMAQFF.

This clonotype has a count of ten or more. The chain carries TRBV7-3 and TRBJ1-5, with D tentatively TRBD1 (5 bases). The germline CDR1 and CDR2 sequences are SGHTA and FQGTGA. The CDR3 has 15 residues. The V gene lost 1 base and the J gene lost 5 bases, with 12 bases spanning the gap. As DNA, the CDR3 is TGTGCCAGCAGCTTAAATCCTGGGACTGATCAGCCCCAGCATTTT. Protein: CASSLNPGTDQPQHF.

This clonotype was found many times. CDR3 sequence: CASSPEPGKDTEAFF. CDR3 in DNA: TGCGCCAGCAGTCCCGAACCCGGGAAGGACACTGAAGCTTTCTTT. This sequence joins TRBV5-1 and TRBJ1-1; D uncertain. Germline values: CDR1 SGHRS, CDR2 YFSETQ. The CDR3 contains 15 residues. V was shortened by 5 bases and J by 3 bases, with 17 bases between the two germline ends.